Listed below are T cell receptor beta chains from one sample, sequenced in a study of CD8 T cells in ankylosing spondylitis. From the 5' RACE reads, TCRdb called clonotypes with MiXCR, one entry per CDR3 protein. The table records fewer than 650,000 distinct CDR3 sequences, about 13% of them present only once. The sequencing sample was made of blood, either unsorted or a sorted T cell fraction (not recorded which). The receptors come from a male donor with ankylosing spondylitis. Both conserved end residues are trimmed from each CDR3. Each record gives: V gene, CDR3 protein.

V: TRBV29-1; CDR3: SADSQVYGYT
V: TRBV2; CDR3: ASRGTSGRFNEQF
V: TRBV7-2; CDR3: ASSLGGTGVNTEAF
V: TRBV20-1; CDR3: SATGTGGRGGPTDTQY
V: TRBV7-2; CDR3: ASSFTPGLGGNEQF
V: TRBV3-1; CDR3: ASSQSSGQYNEQF
V: TRBV18; CDR3: ASSGLANTGELF
V: TRBV29-1; CDR3: SVGTGTGAF
V: TRBV24-1; CDR3: ATGKTSGRGTGELF
V: TRBV7-8; CDR3: ASSSYRFGGNTEAF
V: TRBV7-2; CDR3: ASSKDGDGEQF
V: TRBV5-1; CDR3: ASSLERYEQF
V: TRBV5-1; CDR3: ASSTGTGGTEAF
V: TRBV2; CDR3: ASSSPGTSGRLVDTQY
V: TRBV15; CDR3: ATSRDRGSGDTQY
V: TRBV27; CDR3: ASRITGSVGDEQF
V: TRBV11-3; CDR3: ASSLYRDRESPLH
V: TRBV7-2; CDR3: ASSPQATSIYEQF
V: TRBV5-1; CDR3: ASSFAGGPSYEQY
V: TRBV15; CDR3: ATSREKTGEAWSNQPQH
V: TRBV29-1; CDR3: SVYSGNTIY
V: TRBV10-1; CDR3: ASSSSGGPWNEQF
V: TRBV7-2; CDR3: ASSLKGTSTDTQY
V: TRBV14; CDR3: ASSPPSRGALGNEQF
V: TRBV5-1; CDR3: ASSLLGGSDGYT
V: TRBV15; CDR3: ATSRAASYNEKLF
V: TRBV12-3/TRBV12-4; CDR3: ASSTGTSYNEQF
V: TRBV20-1; CDR3: SARDPGRAPYEQY
V: TRBV20-1; CDR3: SASTRDPPSGYT
V: TRBV3-1; CDR3: ASSSGLAGGANTGELF
V: TRBV3-1; CDR3: ASSQDSGGYT
V: TRBV11-2; CDR3: ASSLGTIDNEQF
V: TRBV27; CDR3: ASSLSPIIAGGEVNTEAF
V: TRBV11-2; CDR3: ASSAVPGNTGELF
V: TRBV6-1; CDR3: ASRIDGFNQPQH
V: TRBV24-1; CDR3: ATSSASGETDTQY
V: TRBV5-1; CDR3: ASSLERGISDTQY
V: TRBV12-3/TRBV12-4; CDR3: ASSLGSLTEAF
V: TRBV7-2; CDR3: ASSLIPRQAGEQY
V: TRBV12-3/TRBV12-4; CDR3: ASSHRQPRGEQY
V: TRBV20-1; CDR3: SARTGRSLSKQY
V: TRBV7-8; CDR3: ATPSSGGELF
V: TRBV12-3/TRBV12-4; CDR3: ASSLRGSGELF
V: TRBV29-1; CDR3: SGRGQGRNTIY
V: TRBV11-2; CDR3: ASSPKDWGREQY
V: TRBV29-1; CDR3: SAGIAASTDTQY
V: TRBV12-3/TRBV12-4; CDR3: ASSWGRLRLF
V: TRBV5-6; CDR3: ASSFNRGQAEAF
V: TRBV11-3; CDR3: ASSLHGTSGRADTQY
V: TRBV18; CDR3: ASSPTSGGETQY
V: TRBV20-1; CDR3: SANRLAPGSYNEQF
V: TRBV5-1; CDR3: ASEAGQGTVGYT